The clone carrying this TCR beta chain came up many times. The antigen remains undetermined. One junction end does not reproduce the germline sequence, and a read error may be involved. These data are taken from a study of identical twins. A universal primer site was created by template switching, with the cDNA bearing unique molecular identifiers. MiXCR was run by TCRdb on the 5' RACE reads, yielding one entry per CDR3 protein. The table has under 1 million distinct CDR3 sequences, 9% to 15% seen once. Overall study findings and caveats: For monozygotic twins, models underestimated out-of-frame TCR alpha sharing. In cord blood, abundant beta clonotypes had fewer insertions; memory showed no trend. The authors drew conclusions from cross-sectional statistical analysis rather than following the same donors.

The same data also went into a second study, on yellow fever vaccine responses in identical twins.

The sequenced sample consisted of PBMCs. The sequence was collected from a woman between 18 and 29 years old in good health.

CDR3 sequence reads: CASSQTQGFHKAF. CDR3 DNA: TGTGCCAGCAGCCAGACACAGGGGTTTCATAAGGCCTTC. The chain recombines TRBV12-3 or TRBV12-4 with TRBJ2-7; 7 bases match TRBD1. This CDR3 region has 13 residues.